The present entry profiles one T cell receptor beta chain with its context. Using RNA transcripts as the source, TCR beta CDR3 regions were amplified. When the TCR CDR3 underwent first-round RT-PCR, the HTBI primer set was used. TCRdb passed the multiplex PCR reads through MiXCR, listing each CDR3 protein once. This table has hundreds of thousands of distinct CDR3 sequences, roughly 20% appearing once. The sample belongs to a study of T cells in Graves' hyperthyroidism and ophthalmopathy. It was 10 ml of fresh peripheral blood that supplied the PBMCs. In germline, CDR1 is MNHEY, CDR2 SMNVEV (reference sequence). This CDR3 region has 15 residues. With 0 bases removed from V and 4 bases from J, the gap between germline ends came to 12 bases.

This chain connects TRBV27 to TRBJ1-2; D ambiguous. Material for sequencing was blood. The TCR comes from a woman aged 45 to 65 with Graves' hyperthyroidism that later progressed to Graves' ophthalmopathy. The CDR3 region is CASSLSLAGSYGYTF. In nucleotides, the CDR3 is TGTGCCAGCAGTTTATCGCTGGCCGGTAGCTATGGCTACACCTTC.